This T cell receptor beta chain stems from a study of control samples from healthy donors and cancer patients. Profiling relied on immunoSEQ multiplex PCR, and the TCRdb table lists in-frame clones only, not all of them. The sample shows about 180,000 clones, roughly 92% of them seen only once. Per germline, CDR1 SGHRS and CDR2 YFSETQ. Trimming took off 0 bases at V and 3 bases at J, with 15 bases between the two ends. The CDR3 length is 17 residues. The sample comprised blood. This clonotype was sampled from a man aged 25 to 40 in good health. V usage is TRBV5-1 and J usage is TRBJ2-2; D is perhaps TRBD1 (6 bases). The CDR3 nucleotides are TGCGCCAGCAGCTTGGGAGGACAGTCAGGGGACACCGGGGAGCTGTTTTTT. As protein: CASSLGGQSGDTGELFF.